The clone carrying this T cell receptor beta chain has only one observation. Antigen specificity is unknown. The data were obtained in a study of blood T cells in healthy people across ages. Study background: The capture of about one barcoded beta molecule per two T cells was achieved by template switching.

PCR was performed a second time for about 6 to 12 cycles using a sample-barcoded 5' primer and a J-beta primer mix. One entry per CDR3 protein, called by TCRdb with MiXCR from the 5' RACE reads. Of 1.5 million to 2 million distinct CDR3 sequences in the sample, 28% were seen once. Sample donors were healthy Caucasian individuals that came from Russia, aged roughly 6 to 95. Study conclusions and caveats: Estimates based on one million T cells were treated as lower bounds. Long-lived and aged donors differed, with more naive CD4+ cells and higher diversity in the long-lived.

The TCR originated in a woman aged 25 to 45 in good health. Specimen: blood.

DNA for the CDR3: TGTGCCAGCAGTTGGACAGTTTCCGGGGAGCTGTTTTTT. This gives the protein CASSWTVSGELFF. The chain links TRBV6-6 to TRBJ2-2; D possibly corresponds to TRBD1 (6 bases). The V gene's germline CDR1 is MNHNY and CDR2 SVGAGI (reference sequence). This CDR3 is built from 13 residues. Trimming took 4 bases from V and 6 from J, leaving 9 bases between them.